This TCR beta chain was profiled in a study of blood T cell repertoires in COVID-19. Study context: Whether acute or convalescent, the COVID-19 samples came from the United States, Italy and Spain.

Seattle researchers signed up patients amid active infection and tracked them longitudinally. Per the original methods: By means of reference gene primer amplification, nucleated cell counts were estimated. The protocol was immunoSEQ multiplex PCR, while the TCRdb copy is restricted to in-frame clones and leaves out a portion. V and J calls and clone size are as listed in that table; D and trimming were resolved from the DNA. The table includes tens of thousands of clones, roughly nine tenths detected once. This CDR3 is built from 13 residues. The V end was cut by 2 bases, the J end by 4 bases, with 10 bases between. Germline V gene lookup returns CDR1 SGHRS and CDR2 YFSETQ.

The sequence came from a man between 60 and 75 years old with COVID-19, enrolled during active disease. Input material: peripheral blood. This rearrangement joins TRBV5-1 to TRBJ2-7, with D possibly being TRBD2 (5 bases). CDR3 nucleotides: TGCGCCAGCAGCTTCGGACTGACTTACGAGCAGTACTTC. Amino acids: CASSFGLTYEQYF.